This TCR beta chain was retrieved from a study of shared clonotypes between healthy human individuals (dated by TCRdb to about 2020). The study in broad terms: A few men and a couple of women, aged 18 to 49 years, made up the cohort. Each donor's leukapheresis produced roughly between roughly 0.9 and 9 billion PBMCs. Different laboratories and diverse techniques were used to prepare libraries and sequence TCR repertoires, to increase sequencing depth and limit assay-specific biases. Per donor, three plates each were used for CD4 naive and CD4 memory, two for CD8 naive, and one for CD8 memory. The study deeply sequenced blood TCR repertoires of about 5 healthy adults to estimate repertoire size and the extent of clonotype sharing between individuals.

Using the deep immunoSEQ assay, TCR CDR3 regions were amplified from genomic DNA by multiplex PCR. For each cell subset, the extracted genomic DNA was distributed evenly across all wells of several immunoSEQ 96-well plates, and each plate served as one replicate. For sorted subsets, each replicate PCR was loaded with about 0.2 ug genomic DNA, equivalent to 30,000 or so T cell genomes. The purified libraries were quantified using a Qubit 3.0 fluorometer, sized with a Bioanalyzer 2100, and then quantified again using the KAPA Library Quantification kit. Every immunoSEQ 96-well plate was sequenced on a dedicated single-read 150-cycle Illumina NextSeq 550 flow cell. On the authors' methods: Because the immunoSEQ output included only junctional sequences and no quality scores, the filtering could not be the same as the filtering used for full-length reads. To assign V/J genes and CDR3, sequences were annotated using PyIR, a Python wrapper for IgBLAST v1.9, with IMGT germline references. Reads with weak V/J assignments (E-value above 1e-6), missing CDR3, stop codons, out-of-frame junctions, or ambiguous translated residues were removed. V3J clonotypes were defined by identical inferred V gene, J gene, and CDR3 amino acid sequence. Percentage overlap between repertoires was calculated by dividing the number of shared unique clonotypes by the size of the smaller repertoire. Repertoire richness was assessed with RTK rarefaction, the Chao1 estimator, and Recon v2.1 estimates of unobserved clonotypes. For all TCRbeta clonotypes obtained by the gDNA method from a handful of donors, generation probabilities were computed with OLGA. Held by TCRdb, this immuneACCESS table contains in-frame sequences only and omits some clones. Under half of the omission traces to an unresolved V gene where checked; the cause of the rest is unknown. That table supplies the V and J calls and clone size; D and trimming were determined from the DNA. Counted in this sample were some 580,000 clones; 98% of them appeared once. The ten largest make up around 0.3% of the sample.

For the CD8 naive samples, CD45RO-negative cells were positively selected for CCR7, yielding a CD45RA+CCR7+ population from which TemRA cells were excluded. The donors were healthy, HIV-negative adults with no recently reported acute infections or vaccinations. Only Caucasian adults living in Nashville, Tennessee, USA were represented among the donors. Blood was obtained by leukapheresis, after which PBMCs were separated by Ficoll-Histopaque density gradient centrifugation and cryopreserved in liquid nitrogen vapor phase. Purity and quantity of every magnetically sorted T cell population were checked by analytical flow cytometry. Genomic DNA was isolated from each sorted fraction and quantified by UV absorbance on a Nanodrop 2000c. Summary of the overall study and its limitations: Incomplete sequencing was indicated by rarefaction of sorted-subset datasets, despite the large sequencing depth. Based on pairwise subsampling, the degree of clonotype sharing among donors was expected to be affected by sequencing depth. Compared with non-shared clonotypes, clonotypes shared by all four sorted-subset donors had higher generation probabilities. Sampling was restricted to blood, and TCR repertoires in tissues likely differ from the TCR repertoires found in blood. Because the study included only a small number of donors, the genetic and exposure-history diversity represented was limited. Larger estimated clonotype richness was generally found for naive subsets than for memory subsets. When several donors were compared, the shared fraction of clonotypes was about 5.4% for naive CD4, around 3.6% for naive CD8, 2.3% for memory CD4, and under 0.5% for memory CD8.

A word on this clone: The clone's antigen remains unknown. Base qualities are not at hand, and no much larger clone is one base apart.

Reading the germline V gene gives CDR1 KGHSH and CDR2 LQKENI. V loses 3 bases of germline sequence and J loses 1 base, and the interval between the two ends is 10 bases. The CDR3, from cysteine to phenylalanine, totals 16 residues. Solely the CDR3 DNA is kept, with 48 bases framed from the first base. The sequence links TRBV18 to TRBJ2-6; the D gene could be TRBD1 or TRBD2, each one agreeing over 5 bases. Sample: naive CD8+ T cells sorted from blood. Explained via the paper, the cell subset or site label denotes: CD45RA+CCR7+. The source of this sequence is a man aged 25-40 years in good health. The sequence in DNA is TGTGCCAGCTCACCGAACGAGGGGTCTGGGGCCAACGTCCTGACTTTC. This codes for CASSPNEGSGANVLTF.